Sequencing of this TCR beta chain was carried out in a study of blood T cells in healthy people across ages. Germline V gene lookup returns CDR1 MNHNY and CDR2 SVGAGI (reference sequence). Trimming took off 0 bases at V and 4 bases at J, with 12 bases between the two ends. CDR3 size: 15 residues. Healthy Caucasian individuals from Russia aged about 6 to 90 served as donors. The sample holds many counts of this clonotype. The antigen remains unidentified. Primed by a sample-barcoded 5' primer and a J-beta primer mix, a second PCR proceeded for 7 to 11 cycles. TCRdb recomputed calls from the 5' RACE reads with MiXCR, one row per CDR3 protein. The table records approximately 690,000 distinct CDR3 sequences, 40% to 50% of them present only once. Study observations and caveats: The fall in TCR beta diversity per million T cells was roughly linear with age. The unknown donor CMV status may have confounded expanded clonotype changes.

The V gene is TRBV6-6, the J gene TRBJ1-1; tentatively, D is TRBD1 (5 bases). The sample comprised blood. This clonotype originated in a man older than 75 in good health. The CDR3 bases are TGTGCCAGCAGTTACTCGACCGCGGGGGGCACTGAAGCTTTCTTT. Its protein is CASSYSTAGGTEAFF.